This T cell receptor (beta chain) was sequenced in a study of blood T cell repertoires in COVID-19. Seattle-derived patients entered the study during active infection and were followed longitudinally. Source study methods: Amplification of reference gene primers was used by the study to estimate nucleated cell counts. Assay used: immunoSEQ multiplex PCR; TCRdb lists only in-frame clones, some missing. V and J calls and clone size are as listed in that table; D and trimming were resolved from the DNA. Of some 300,000 clones listed, nearly 90% are singletons. The length of the CDR3 is 16 residues. J lost 6 bases, V lost 3 bases, and 8 bases had no gene match. Germline CDR1 MGHDK, CDR2 SYGVNS.

Material for sequencing was peripheral blood. This TCR was sampled from a woman younger than 45 with COVID-19, enrolled during active disease. V is TRBV25-1 and J is TRBJ1-6; 7 bases are a match to TRBD1. The CDR3, as DNA: TGTGCCAGCAGTGACGGAAGGGGGCGACTTAATTCACCCCTCCACTTT. This gives the protein CASSDGRGRLNSPLHF.